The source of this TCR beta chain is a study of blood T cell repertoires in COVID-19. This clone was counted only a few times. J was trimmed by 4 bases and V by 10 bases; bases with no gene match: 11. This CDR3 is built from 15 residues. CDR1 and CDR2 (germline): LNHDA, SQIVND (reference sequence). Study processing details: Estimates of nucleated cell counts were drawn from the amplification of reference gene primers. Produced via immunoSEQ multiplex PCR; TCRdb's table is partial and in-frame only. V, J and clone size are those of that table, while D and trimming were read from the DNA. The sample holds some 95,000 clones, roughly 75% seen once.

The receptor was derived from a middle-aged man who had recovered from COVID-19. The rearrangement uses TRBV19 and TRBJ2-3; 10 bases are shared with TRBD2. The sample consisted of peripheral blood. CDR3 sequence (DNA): TGTGCCACCCAGCGGGAGGGCCCTCTCGCAGATACGCAGTATTTT. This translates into CATQREGPLADTQYF.